Presented here are 8 T cell receptor beta chains from one specimen sequenced in a study of blood T cell repertoires in COVID-19. Here immunoSEQ multiplex PCR was the method, and the copy in TCRdb shows in-frame clones only, minus some. The sample contains 180,000 or so clones, around four fifths of which appear only once. The sequenced sample consisted of peripheral blood. The receptors here all came from a woman in her 70s with COVID-19, enrolled during active disease.

This chain joins TRBV30 and TRBJ1-4; 10 bases match TRBD1. V shed 1 base, J shed 8 bases, and the junction held 4 bases outside the gene matches. CDR1 is GTSNPN and CDR2 is SVGIG in the germline V gene (reference sequence). This CDR3 contains 14 residues. The chain's CDR3 is CAWSGGTGVEKLFF. CDR3 in DNA: TGTGCCTGGAGTGGCGGGACAGGGGTCGAAAAACTGTTTTTT.

This clone was observed a few times. This rearrangement joins TRBV2 to TRBJ2-1; maybe TRBD2 (5 bases). The CDR3 extends over 18 amino acids. Germline assignment: CDR1 SNHLY and CDR2 FYNNEI. Trimming cost V 0 bases and J 0 bases, with 15 bases left between them. CDR3 loop: CASSEARAGSSSYNEQFF. The CDR3 DNA is TGTGCCAGCAGTGAAGCAAGGGCGGGCTCTAGCTCCTACAATGAGCAGTTCTTC.

The rearrangement links TRBV7-2 to TRBJ2-1; 9 positions agree with TRBD2. Germline CDR1 and CDR2: SGHTA and FQGNSA. Trimming cost V 5 bases and J 5 bases; bases outside gene matches: 7. The CDR3 runs to 15 residues. CDR3 protein: CASSPRASGDNEQFF. Here the CDR3 DNA reads TGTGCCAGCAGCCCCCGGGCTAGCGGGGACAATGAGCAGTTCTTC.

This chain joins TRBV10-3 and TRBJ2-2; 7 bases agree with TRBD2. Germline values: CDR1 ENHRY, CDR2 SYGVKD. V shed 8 bases and J 3 bases; nucleotides not matched to a gene: 6. The CDR3 is made up of 14 amino acids. The chain's CDR3 is CAIGREGDTGELFF. The DNA of the CDR3 is TGTGCCATCGGCAGGGAGGGCGACACCGGGGAGCTGTTTTTT.

The CDR3 DNA reads TGTGCCAGTAGTTTGGCCGGGACAGGGTCCTACGAGCAGTACTTC. It translates to CASSLAGTGSYEQYF. This rearrangement joins TRBV19 to TRBJ2-7, with TRBD1 matching over 9 bases. Germline-derived CDR1 and CDR2 are LNHDA and SQIVND (reference sequence). CDR3 length: 15 residues. The V segment lost 5 bases and the J segment 1 base; nucleotides outside the gene matches: 6.

The chain couples TRBV9 to TRBJ1-4; tentative D call: TRBD1 (6 bases). CDR1 and CDR2 from the germline V gene are SGDLS and YYNGEE. Trimming pared 0 bases from V and 8 bases from J, leaving 11 bases between. CDR3 length equals 14 residues. CDR3 region: CASSVAGQGEKLFF. CDR3 sequence (DNA): TGTGCCAGCAGCGTAGCTGGGCAGGGGGAAAAACTGTTTTTT. Combining the CDR3 with reference TRBV9 and TRBJ1-4 gives the whole variable domain DSGVTQTPKHLITATGQRVTLRCSPRSGDLSVYWYQQSLDQGLQFLIQYYNGEERAKGNILERFSAQQFPDLHSELNLSSLELGDSALYFCASSVAGQGEKLFFGSGTQLSVL.

This chain uses TRBV24-1 with TRBJ2-3, with D perhaps TRBD2 (5 bases). The CDR3 is made up of 15 amino acids. In germline, CDR1 is KGHDR, CDR2 SFDVKD. Trimming stripped 3 bases from V and 2 bases from J, with 11 bases between. DNA of the CDR3: TGTGCCACCAGTGATGTGAGGGATTTCACAGATACGCAGTATTTT. Translation: CATSDVRDFTDTQYF.

The J gene is TRBJ1-2, the V gene TRBV4-2; D possibly corresponds to TRBD1 (5 bases). CDR1 and CDR2 from the germline V gene are LGHNA and YNFKEQ. The germline V and J ends were trimmed by 7 bases and 4 bases, with 13 bases remaining between them. The CDR3 contains 13 residues. The CDR3 spells CASTRTGGYGYTF. The CDR3 DNA sequence: TGTGCCAGCACCCGAACGGGGGGCTATGGCTACACCTTC.